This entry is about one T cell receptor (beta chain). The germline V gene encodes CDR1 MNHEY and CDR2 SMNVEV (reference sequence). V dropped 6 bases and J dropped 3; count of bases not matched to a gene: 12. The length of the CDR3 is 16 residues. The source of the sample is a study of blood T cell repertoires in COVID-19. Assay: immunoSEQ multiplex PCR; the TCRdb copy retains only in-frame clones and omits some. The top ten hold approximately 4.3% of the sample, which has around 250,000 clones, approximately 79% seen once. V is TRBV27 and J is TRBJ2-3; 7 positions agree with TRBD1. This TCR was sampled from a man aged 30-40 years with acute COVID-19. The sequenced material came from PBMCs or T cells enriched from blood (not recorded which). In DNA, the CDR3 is TGTGCCAGCAGCAAGACAGGGCCCCGATTTACAGATACGCAGTATTTT. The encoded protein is CASSKTGPRFTDTQYF.